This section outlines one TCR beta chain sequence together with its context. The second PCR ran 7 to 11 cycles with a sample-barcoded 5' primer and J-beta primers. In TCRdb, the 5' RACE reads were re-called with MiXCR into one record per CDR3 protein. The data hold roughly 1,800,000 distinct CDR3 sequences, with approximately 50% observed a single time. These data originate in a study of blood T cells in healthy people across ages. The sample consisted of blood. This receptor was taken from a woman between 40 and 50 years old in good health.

The CDR3 sequence: CASSVVAGGHGTQYF. The DNA for the CDR3 is TGTGCCAGCAGCGTAGTAGCGGGGGGCCATGGGACCCAGTACTTC. The chain employs TRBV9 and TRBJ2-5, with 10 nucleotides matching TRBD2. Trimming cost V 0 bases and J 7 bases; bases outside gene matches: 6. This CDR3 comprises 15 residues. Germline assignment: CDR1 SGDLS and CDR2 YYNGEE.